This T cell receptor beta chain was sequenced for a study of beta chain features in type 1 diabetes. Regarding the study as a whole: When Type 1 diabetes patients were examined, their TCRB CDR3s proved moderately but significantly shorter in all four CD4+ subsets.

J gave up 5 bases and V 3 bases, and 8 bases lay outside the gene matches. Germline loops: CDR1 SQVTM, CDR2 ANQGSEA. The CDR3 length is 14 residues. Sorting with CD45RO/CCR7/CD25/CD127/CD95/CD27 yielded naive, central memory, regulatory and stem-like memory CD4+ cells. This clone turned up a few times. Antigen specificity is unknown. The investigators reverse transcribed all of the isolated RNA, so they sequenced expressed TCRB transcripts. Measured with immunoSEQ multiplex PCR; TCRdb has only the in-frame clones, and not every one. This table holds 200,000 to 250,000 clones, more than 15% found once. Sample: naive CD4+ T cells from blood. The sequence was obtained from a man between 25 and 39 years old with type 1 diabetes. V gene TRBV29-1 combines with J gene TRBJ2-7, with 9 bases aligning to TRBD2. The chain's CDR3 is CSVERLAGRNEQYF. The CDR3 DNA is TGCAGCGTTGAGCGGCTAGCGGGACGCAACGAGCAGTACTTC.